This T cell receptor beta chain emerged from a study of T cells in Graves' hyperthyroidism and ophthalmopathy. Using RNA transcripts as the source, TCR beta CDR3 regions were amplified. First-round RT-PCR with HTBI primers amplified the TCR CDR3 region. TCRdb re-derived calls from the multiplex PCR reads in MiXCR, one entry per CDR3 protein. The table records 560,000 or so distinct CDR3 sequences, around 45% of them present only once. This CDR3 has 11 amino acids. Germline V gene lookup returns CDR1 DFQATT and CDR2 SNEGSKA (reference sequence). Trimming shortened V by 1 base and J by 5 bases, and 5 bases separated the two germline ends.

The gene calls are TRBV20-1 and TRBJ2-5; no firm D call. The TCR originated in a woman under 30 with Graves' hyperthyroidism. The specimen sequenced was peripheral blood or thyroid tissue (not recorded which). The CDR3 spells CSARGSETQYF. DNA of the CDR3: TGCAGTGCTAGAGGGAGCGAGACCCAGTACTTC.